Listed here are 11 T cell receptor beta chains from one sample, sequenced in a study of low-dose radiotherapy and immunotherapy resistance in tumors (dated by TCRdb to between 2021 and 2024). TCRdb records Illumina HiSeq 2500 as the sequencer. To make first-strand cDNA, Superscript III was used along with a set of TRAV- and TRBV-specific primers so that both the TCRalpha and TCRbeta chains were covered. TCRs were amplified with Phusion for about 22 PCR cycles using a constant-region primer together with the adapter attached to the V primers. TCRdb reprocessed the public reads (quality trimming at Q25 with fastp, clone calling with MiXCR) and kept in-frame beta chains. For every CDR3 protein sequence, its rows merge into one entry that carries the most common genes and DNA. Within this sample are about 100,000 distinct CDR3 sequences, with 20% of them counted one time only. Over 3.5% of the sample lies in the top ten.

In light of the paper, this sample's time point label describes: after trial treatment. The label giving this sample's treatment or condition can be read as: LDRT plus nivolumab, ipilimumab, low-dose cyclophosphamide and aspirin (RACIN trial). The sequencing used PBMCs, collected after low-dose radiotherapy plus immunotherapy. These TCRs come from a male donor with prostate cancer.

This clonotype was observed a handful of times. V gene TRBV2 combines with J gene TRBJ2-4, with D possibly being TRBD1 or TRBD2 (6 bases each). Germline lookup yields CDR1 SNHLY and CDR2 FYNNEI. This CDR3 has 14 amino acids. Deletions cut 7 bases from V and 3 bases from J, with 13 bases between. CDR3 sequence: CASTGARGKNIQYF. Written as DNA, the CDR3 is TGTGCCAGCACGGGGGCAAGGGGCAAAAACATTCAGTACTTC.

This clonotype was seen many times. V is TRBV20-1 and J is TRBJ1-2, with 7 bases aligning to TRBD1. CDR1 DFQATT and CDR2 SNEGSKA come from the germline V gene (reference sequence). Germline trimming cut 2 bases from V and 7 bases from J; bases unmatched to any gene: 4. CDR3 length: 12 residues. CDR3 in DNA: TGCAGTGCTAGACTTTACAGGGGTGGCTACACCTTC. Its protein product is CSARLYRGGYTF.

The sample holds many counts of this clonotype. V usage is TRBV20-1 and J usage is TRBJ2-3; D remains ambiguous. Trimming removed 5 bases at V and 6 bases at J, with 12 bases between. Germline loops: CDR1 DFQATT, CDR2 SNEGSKA (reference sequence). The CDR3 consists of 12 residues. CDR3 sequence reads: CSAGGLGDTQYF. CDR3 DNA sequence: TGCAGTGCTGGTGGTCTCGGCGATACGCAGTATTTT.

This clonotype has a count of ten or more. This chain joins TRBV27 and TRBJ2-1; 15 nucleotides line up with TRBD2. Germline CDR1 reads MNHEY; CDR2 reads SMNVEV (reference sequence). V shed 7 bases, J shed 10 bases, and the junction held 5 bases outside the gene matches. This CDR3 is 14 amino acids long. The CDR3 DNA reads as TGTGCCAGCACGAGCGGACTAGCGGGGGGGGAGCAGTTCTTC. Translating gives CASTSGLAGGEQFF.

Ten or more counts support this clonotype. This chain joins TRBV20-1 and TRBJ1-5; a weak D match, TRBD1 (6 bases). Trimming left V 3 bases short and J 3 bases short, with 15 bases between. The CDR3 contains 15 residues. From germline, CDR1 is DFQATT and CDR2 SNEGSKA (reference sequence). The CDR3 DNA is TGCAGTGCTAGCGACGCACAGGGACCCAATCAGCCCCAGCATTTT. Amino acid sequence: CSASDAQGPNQPQHF.

Turning to this clonotype: This likely stems from a read error, as it lies one base from a far larger clone. The chain joins TRBV2 to TRBJ2-1; D is undetermined. This CDR3 spans 13 amino acids. Germline CDR1 SNHLY, CDR2 FYNNEI. The V end was cut by 7 bases, the J end by 13 bases, with 20 bases between. This chain's CDR3 is CASTDPNQETQFF. DNA of the CDR3: TGTGCCAGCACAGACCCAAACCAAGAGACCCAGTTCTTC. The whole variable domain, remainder taken from reference TRBV2 and TRBJ2-1, is EPEVTQTPSHQVTQMGQEVILRCVPISNHLYFYWYRQILGQKVEFLVSFYNNEISEKSEIFDDQFSVERPDGSNFTLKIRSTKLEDSAMYFCASTDPNQETQFFGPGTRLTVL.

The V call is TRBV6-2 or TRBV6-3, the J call TRBJ2-7; D is ambiguous. Trimming removed 7 bases at V and 1 base at J, with 20 bases between. Germline values: CDR1 MNHEY, CDR2 SVGEGT. The CDR3 spans 16 residues. DNA for the CDR3: TGTGCCAGCACCCCAGGACGTATTGGGTTGTCCTACGAGCAGTACTTC. It specifies CASTPGRIGLSYEQYF.

There are many counts of this clonotype. The J gene is TRBJ1-1, the V gene TRBV29-1; 9 bases are a match to TRBD1. The V and J ends lost 6 bases and 3 bases, in that order; junction bases with no gene match: 8. This CDR3 has 14 amino acids. The germline CDR1 and CDR2 sequences are SQVTM and ANQGSEA. CDR3 region: CSVKTTGGDTEAFF. In DNA form, the CDR3 reads TGCAGCGTCAAAACGACAGGGGGGGACACTGAAGCTTTCTTT.

This clonotype was picked up one time. A far larger clone is one nucleotide away, so this likely arose from a read error. This chain connects TRBV12-5 to TRBJ2-5; D possibly corresponds to TRBD1 (5 bases). Germline CDR1 reads LGHNT; CDR2 reads FRNRAP. This CDR3 has 22 amino acids. The V end was cut by 0 bases, the J end by 11 bases, with 40 bases between. DNA for the CDR3: TGTGCTAGTGGTTTGGTAAATCCGAGGCTGATGGGGCAGGGAAGCTCCTACAATGAGCAGTACTTC. Translation: CASGLVNPRLMGQGSSYNEQYF.

This clonotype was recorded many times. The chain has TRBV11-1 and TRBJ2-7; possibly TRBD1 for D (6 bases). This CDR3 comprises 11 residues. The germline V gene encodes CDR1 SGHAT and CDR2 FQDESV (reference sequence). Trimming stripped 6 bases from V and 3 bases from J, with 6 bases between. The CDR3 spells CASRDSYEQYF. For the CDR3, the DNA is TGTGCCAGCAGGGACAGCTACGAGCAGTACTTC.

This clonotype was counted many times. The gene calls are TRBV2 and TRBJ2-1; a possible D gene is TRBD1 (6 bases). The length of the CDR3 is 15 residues. Per germline, CDR1 SNHLY and CDR2 FYNNEI. V gave up 6 bases and J gave up 8 bases, with 20 bases separating them. The CDR3 reads CASRTGTTNGDEQFF. DNA of the CDR3: TGTGCCAGCAGAACCGGGACAACAAACGGGGATGAGCAGTTCTTC. Variable domain in full (rest from reference TRBV2 and TRBJ2-1): EPEVTQTPSHQVTQMGQEVILRCVPISNHLYFYWYRQILGQKVEFLVSFYNNEISEKSEIFDDQFSVERPDGSNFTLKIRSTKLEDSAMYFCASRTGTTNGDEQFFGPGTRLTVL.